This TCR beta chain emerged from a study of identical twins. Study conclusions and caveats: Sequences that were out-of-frame, alpha and twin-shared displayed an excess of low generation probability. The abundant beta clonotypes from cord blood had fewer insertions, and memory repertoires had none of this. Cross-sectional statistical analysis, not tracking of the same donors, underpinned the conclusions.

This clonotype showed up just a few times. The target antigen is unknown. Template switching (which added a universal primer site) was used, and cDNA carried unique molecular identifiers. TCRdb re-called the 5' RACE reads through MiXCR, storing one row per CDR3 protein. The data contain around 340,000 distinct CDR3 sequences, around 9.7% of them singletons. CDR1 and CDR2 from the germline V gene are SGHRS and YFSETQ. This CDR3 region has 14 residues. V lost 7 bases to trimming and J lost 7 bases; unmatched junction nucleotides: 12. The sample taken for sequencing was naive T cells sorted from blood. This chain links TRBV5-1 with TRBJ2-7, with 9 nucleotides matching TRBD2. The clonotype comes from a woman in her forties or fifties in good health. CDR3 in DNA: TGCGCCAGCGGCAAGGAGGTAGCGGGAGCTGAGCAGTACTTC. Translated: CASGKEVAGAEQYF.